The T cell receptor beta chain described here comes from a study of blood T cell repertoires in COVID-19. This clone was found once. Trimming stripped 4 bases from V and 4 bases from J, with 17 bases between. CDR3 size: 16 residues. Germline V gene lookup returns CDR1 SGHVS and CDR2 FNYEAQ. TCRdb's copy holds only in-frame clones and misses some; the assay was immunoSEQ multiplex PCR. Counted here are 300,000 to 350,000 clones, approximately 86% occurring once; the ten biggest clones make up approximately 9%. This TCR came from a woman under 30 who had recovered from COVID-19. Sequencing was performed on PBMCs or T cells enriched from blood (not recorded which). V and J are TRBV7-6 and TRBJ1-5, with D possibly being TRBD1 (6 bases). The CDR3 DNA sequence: TGTGCCAGCAGCTCCCAGACGGGGGGCCTAAATCAGCCCCAGCATTTT. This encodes CASSSQTGGLNQPQHF. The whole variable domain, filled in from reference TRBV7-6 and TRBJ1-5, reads GAGVSQSPRYKVTKRGQDVALRCDPISGHVSLYWYRQALGQGPEFLTYFNYEAQQDKSGLPNDRFSAERPEGSISTLTIQRTEQRDSAMYRCASSSQTGGLNQPQHFGDGTRLSIL.